The rows below give T cell receptor beta chains drawn from one sample of a study of identical twins. Using its own MiXCR run on the 5' RACE reads, TCRdb lists one record per CDR3 protein. The profile shows approximately 1.8 million distinct CDR3 sequences, less than 40% of them singletons. Sequenced sample: cord blood. The receptors here all came from a newborn girl in good health. Both conserved end residues are part of each CDR3. Fields, in order: CDR3 protein, CDR3 DNA, clone size, J gene, V gene, D gene. The D gene is left open where the match is weak. A row's size may be missing; if present it is once, few, many or a size class.

CDR3aa: CASSLVASGRTGELFF
CDR3nt: TGCGCCAGCAGCTTGGTGGCTAGCGGGCGCACCGGGGAGCTGTTTTTT
abundance: .
j_gene: TRBJ2-2
v_gene: TRBV5-1
d_gene: TRBD2

CDR3aa: CASSQEVLAPTRAQYF
CDR3nt: TGCGCCAGCAGCCAAGAGGTCCTAGCGCCCACACGGGCCCAGTACTTC
abundance: few
j_gene: TRBJ2-5
v_gene: TRBV4-1
d_gene: .

CDR3aa: CASSRGGRDTQYF
CDR3nt: TGTGCCAGCAGCAGGGGGGGCCGCGATACGCAGTATTTT
abundance: few
j_gene: TRBJ2-3
v_gene: TRBV21-1
d_gene: .

CDR3aa: CATSIGKNIQYF
CDR3nt: TGTGCCACCAGCATCGGCAAAAACATTCAGTACTTC
abundance: many
j_gene: TRBJ2-4
v_gene: TRBV15
d_gene: .

CDR3aa: CASSQDRSGLNYGYTF
CDR3nt: TGTGCCAGCAGCCAAGATCGGTCAGGGCTTAACTATGGCTACACCTTC
abundance: .
j_gene: TRBJ1-2
v_gene: TRBV4-2
d_gene: .

CDR3aa: CAWRTVGGNEQFF
CDR3nt: TGTGCCTGGAGAACGGTGGGGGGCAATGAGCAGTTCTTC
abundance: .
j_gene: TRBJ2-1
v_gene: TRBV30
d_gene: .

CDR3aa: CASSSVPYEQYF
CDR3nt: TGTGCCAGCAGTTCCGTCCCTTACGAGCAGTACTTC
abundance: many
j_gene: TRBJ2-7
v_gene: TRBV28
d_gene: .

CDR3aa: CATSDFVRYSNQPQHF
CDR3nt: TGTGCCACCAGTGATTTCGTACGGTATAGCAATCAGCCCCAGCATTTT
abundance: few
j_gene: TRBJ1-5
v_gene: TRBV24-1
d_gene: .

CDR3aa: CASSNRGLGYSNQPQHF
CDR3nt: TGTGCCAGCAGCAATAGGGGGTTGGGATATAGCAATCAGCCCCAGCATTTT
abundance: .
j_gene: TRBJ1-5
v_gene: TRBV21-1
d_gene: .

CDR3aa: CATSRAMTGTLDEQYF
CDR3nt: TGTGCCACCAGCAGAGCTATGACAGGGACCCTGGACGAGCAGTACTTC
abundance: few
j_gene: TRBJ2-7
v_gene: TRBV15
d_gene: TRBD1

CDR3aa: CATSAGSGYTF
CDR3nt: TGTGCCACCAGTGCAGGGAGTGGCTACACCTTC
abundance: few
j_gene: TRBJ1-2
v_gene: TRBV24-1
d_gene: .